The clone carrying this T cell receptor beta chain was recorded once. Clinical history reported by participants formed the basis on which cohorts were assigned. Generated by immunoSEQ multiplex PCR, the TCRdb table keeps only in-frame clones and is missing some. The sample records more than 250,000 clones, nearly 90% being singletons. This specimen belongs to a study of blood T cell repertoires in COVID-19. Looking at the study overall: The samples span acute and convalescent COVID-19 from the United States, Italy and Spain. In each case, the material was cDNA or gDNA derived from T cells, B-cell-depleted T cells, or PBMCs.

With 3 bases removed from V and 1 base from J, the gap between germline ends came to 7 bases. Germline CDR1 reads SGHRS; CDR2 reads YFSETQ. This CDR3 has 13 residues. The TCR comes from a woman aged 18-29 years with acute COVID-19. The sequenced sample was PBMCs or T cells enriched from blood (not recorded which). V and J are TRBV5-1 and TRBJ1-2; no clear D. This CDR3 reads CASSYEDNYGYTF. CDR3 sequence (DNA): TGCGCCAGCAGCTACGAGGATAACTATGGCTACACCTTC.